These T cell receptor beta chains were read from a single sample in a study of cytomegalovirus exposure and HLA in healthy donors. The assay was immunoSEQ multiplex PCR, and TCRdb's table has in-frame clones only and misses some. This table holds some 170,000 clones, more than 70% found once. Input material: PBMCs. The receptors shown here come from a man between 60 and 70 years old in good health and CMV-seronegative. The CDR3 runs from the conserved cysteine through the conserved F or W. A D gene is named only where the DNA matches it firmly. Clone size is shown for a subset of rows, as once, few, many or a class of expanded clone.

.	TRBD1	TRBJ2-5	TRBV30	CAWRDKGAGETQYF	TGTGCCTGGAGAGATAAGGGGGCCGGAGAGACCCAGTACTTC
.	TRBD2	TRBJ2-3	TRBV19	CASSSGGKFTDTQYF	TGTGCCAGTAGTTCCGGGGGGAAATTCACAGATACGCAGTATTTT
.	.	TRBJ1-6	TRBV4-2	CASSQDPSLGSYNSPLHF	TGTGCCAGCAGCCAAGATCCTAGTTTAGGCTCCTATAATTCACCCCTCCACTTT
.	TRBD2	TRBJ2-5	TRBV5-5	CASSPGGVWYQETQYF	TGTGCCAGCAGCCCTGGGGGGGTATGGTACCAAGAGACCCAGTACTTC
.	TRBD2	TRBJ2-1	TRBV2	CATIEPTSGGADWLNEQFF	TGTGCCACGATAGAGCCGACTAGCGGGGGGGCGGACTGGCTTAATGAGCAGTTCTTC
once	TRBD2	TRBJ2-5	TRBV6-6	CASSWGLAGTQETQYF	TGTGCCAGCAGTTGGGGACTAGCGGGCACGCAAGAGACCCAGTACTTC
.	TRBD2	TRBJ2-5	TRBV5-1	CASSALTSGGETQYF	TGCGCCAGCAGCGCCCTGACTAGCGGCGGAGAGACCCAGTACTTC
.	.	TRBJ2-4	TRBV11-3	CASSPFLGSLAKNIQYF	TGTGCCAGCAGCCCGTTCCTAGGATCCTTAGCCAAAAACATTCAGTACTTC
.	.	TRBJ1-5	TRBV21-1	CASTRVHQPQHF	TGTGCCAGCACGAGGGTCCATCAGCCCCAGCATTTT
.	TRBD2	TRBJ2-7	TRBV10-1	CASSRTSGYEQYF	TGCGCCAGCAGTCGGACTAGCGGGTACGAGCAGTACTTC
.	.	TRBJ1-2	TRBV5-1	CASSFPSGGYGYTF	TGCGCCAGCAGCTTCCCCTCTGGAGGCTATGGCTACACCTTC
.	.	TRBJ2-7	TRBV5-3	CARSLASCAGDHEQYF	TGTGCCAGAAGCTTGGCGAGTTGTGCAGGGGACCATGAGCAGTACTTC
.	.	TRBJ2-7	TRBV4-1	CASSNTAGAYEQYF	TGCGCCAGCAGCAACACGGCAGGGGCCTACGAGCAGTACTTC
.	.	TRBJ2-7	TRBV2	CASQNQGSSYEQYF	TGTGCCAGCCAAAACCAGGGGAGCTCCTACGAGCAGTACTTC
.	.	TRBJ2-3	TRBV28	CAQLGGQRGSTDTQYF	TGTGCTCAGCTTGGGGGGCAGCGGGGAAGCACAGATACGCAGTATTTT
.	.	TRBJ1-2	TRBV30	CAWSRRWAEGYTF	TGTGCCTGGAGTAGGAGGTGGGCTGAGGGCTACACCTTC
.	.	TRBJ2-3	TRBV5-6	CASSLGPTSTDTQYF	TGTGCCAGCAGCTTGGGTCCTACTAGCACAGATACGCAGTATTTT
.	.	TRBJ1-1	TRBV28	CASRGVLNTEAFF	TGTGCCAGCAGGGGCGTACTGAACACTGAAGCTTTCTTT
.	.	TRBJ2-1	TRBV5-1	CASSGRRPGEGNEQFF	TGCGCCAGCAGCGGACGTCGGCCGGGAGAAGGCAATGAGCAGTTCTTC
.	.	TRBJ2-5	TRBV21-1	CAVMTGYETQYF	TGTGCCGTGATGACAGGGTACGAGACCCAGTACTTC
.	TRBD1	TRBJ1-5	TRBV28	CASSLDRPNQPQHF	TGTGCCAGCAGTTTGGACAGGCCAAATCAGCCCCAGCATTTT
.	.	TRBJ2-3	TRBV7-8	CASSLEGRVTDTQYF	TGTGCCAGCAGCTTAGAAGGCAGGGTCACAGATACGCAGTATTTT
.	.	TRBJ2-5	TRBV29-1	CSVGTHRGETQYF	TGCAGCGTGGGAACTCATCGCGGGGAGACCCAGTACTTC
.	TRBD1	TRBJ1-2	TRBV28	CASSTPTGVNGYTF	TGTGCCAGCAGCACCCCCACAGGGGTTAATGGCTACACCTTC
.	TRBD2	TRBJ2-1	TRBV6-1	CATYSGTSGGNEQFF	TGTGCCACCTACTCCGGGACTAGCGGTGGCAATGAGCAGTTCTTC
.	TRBD2	TRBJ2-7	TRBV7-2	CASSKRTSGRAGYEQYF	TGTGCCAGCAGTAAAAGGACTAGCGGGAGGGCCGGCTACGAGCAGTACTTC
.	.	TRBJ2-3	TRBV6-4	CASSQASAPDTQYF	TGTGCCAGCAGTCAGGCTTCCGCTCCAGATACGCAGTATTTT
few	.	TRBJ1-5	TRBV11-2	CASSGGAYSNQPQHF	TGTGCCAGCAGTGGAGGGGCTTATAGCAATCAGCCCCAGCATTTT
.	.	TRBJ2-2	TRBV7-2	CASSLTANTGELFF	TGTGCCAGCAGCTTAACAGCGAACACCGGGGAGCTGTTTTTT
.	.	TRBJ2-2	TRBV7-9	CASRGLANTGELFF	TGTGCCAGCAGGGGACTGGCGAACACCGGGGAGCTGTTTTTT
.	.	TRBJ2-1	TRBV2	CASSEMGPSSYNEQFF	TGTGCCAGCAGTGAAATGGGCCCGAGCTCCTACAATGAGCAGTTCTTC
.	TRBD2	TRBJ2-3	TRBV19	CASKLAGVGTDTQYF	TGTGCCAGTAAACTAGCGGGAGTCGGCACAGATACGCAGTATTTT
.	.	TRBJ2-2	TRBV28	CASSRQTGELFF	TGTGCCAGCAGTCGACAGACCGGGGAGCTGTTTTTT
.	.	TRBJ2-7	TRBV15	CATSRDIWGAPYEQYF	TGTGCCACCAGCAGAGATATCTGGGGAGCCCCTTACGAGCAGTACTTC
.	TRBD1	TRBJ1-4	TRBV19	CASSPHNRGINEKLFF	TGTGCCAGTAGTCCCCACAACAGGGGAATCAATGAAAAACTGTTTTTT
.	.	TRBJ2-7	TRBV10-3	CAISEADTYEQYF	TGTGCCATCAGTGAGGCAGATACCTACGAGCAGTACTTC
.	.	TRBJ1-3	TRBV6-5	CASSSGYSGNTIYF	TGTGCCAGCAGTTCCGGGTACTCTGGAAACACCATATATTTT